This TCR beta chain was recorded in a study of cytomegalovirus exposure and HLA in healthy donors (dated by TCRdb to 2016 to 2017). Regarding the complete study: According to an earlier analysis of several hundred of the donors, about 190 million T cells yielded roughly 100 million unique TCR beta sequences and 276 Gb of sequence data. An early release covering just under 650 HLA-typed donors comprised 250 to 350 gigabases of sequencing data and tens of millions of unique TCR sequences. Of the roughly 400 genotyped donors, around 81% fell in the genetic ancestry cluster associated with self-reported Caucasian donors. The study aimed to test whether signatures of past pathogen exposure could be identified by cataloging public T cell receptors. The T cell repertoires of 666 subjects were profiled by immunosequencing and related to cytomegalovirus serostatus. In addition to the first cohort of 650 to 800 subjects, a separate validation cohort of approximately 110 different subjects was used. To predict cytomegalovirus infection status, the study brought together high-throughput TCR immunosequencing, statistical association of individual TCRs with disease status, and machine learning. A later analysis re-analyzed previously published TCR beta repertoires from 660 or so donors and added high-resolution HLA genotyping to study TCR occurrence patterns. In the later analysis, no new phenotypic data were used to find candidate immune exposures; instead, reliance was placed on TCR beta sequences and their occurrence across donors. An earlier analysis of approximately 630 of the donors applied high-throughput TCR beta sequencing to assess whether each TCR beta V gene segment acted as functional or pseudogenic. Alongside the repertoire data, information on donor age, sex, ethnicity and CMV serostatus was compiled. In a later genetic analysis, genome-wide SNP genotypes for about three fifths of the 666 donors were used, and that subset was treated as a discovery cohort. All discovery cohort repertoires had been generated using a single sequencing platform. HLA typing included class I and class II loci at four-digit resolution. The number of donors typed differed by locus, with about 629-630 for A, B, C, DRB1 and DQB1, roughly 550 for DQA1, about 610 for DPA1, and approximately 470 for DPB1. Roughly 5 DR-DQ haplotypes were handled as single units for association and clustering, since linkage in the cohort was strong. Among about 360 genotyped donors of the cohort, an average of about 240,000 unique TCR beta nucleotide sequences were sequenced per donor, around 18% of them non-productive. Results the study describes overall, beyond this receptor: HLA typing was unavailable for some donors at each locus, so association tests used only the typed subset. A cluster of highly shared sequence variants was judged likely to be a technical artifact of the sequencing pipeline. The cohort was sequenced for TCR beta chains only, and without alpha or paired-chain data the features that could be detected were limited. Roughly uniform sequencing depth across donors was assumed in presence/absence analyses, although this assumption may not hold. In a later analysis, most CMV-associated TCR beta chains were found to appear HLA-restricted, with HLA associations seemingly driven largely by CMV exposure. In the study, about 150 TCR beta chains were listed as associated with cytomegalovirus. In a later analysis, several top co-occurrence clusters were reported to appear linked to parvovirus B19, influenza, CMV and Epstein-Barr virus. Linkage disequilibrium might explain the correlated functional status among segregating V segments, but an unknown experimental factor could not be excluded. A later genetic analysis associated a missense DCLRE1C variant with V-gene and J-gene trimming of TCR beta chains, and an independent cohort replicated the association. While some public TCRs were present in many individuals, most TCR sequences turned up only very rarely across donors. Compared with equally common non-associated chains, HLA-associated TCR beta chains in a later analysis were more clonally expanded and had lower generation probabilities. A later genetic analysis reported fewer N-insertions in productive TCRs among donors in an Asian-associated ancestry cluster than the roughly 650-donor mean. In vitro tests confirmed that a few of the cytomegalovirus-associated TCR beta chains recognize cytomegalovirus antigens. A further reported finding was that TCR beta sequences accurately predicted the HLA-A and HLA-B alleles for most subjects in the first cohort. The classifier was reported to diagnose cytomegalovirus status with high specificity and sensitivity in both the original and validation cohorts. The earlier analysis of 587 of the donors excluded roughly 17 rarely observed V segments, including chromosome 9 orphons, because counts were too low. Specific HLA alleles were associated with roughly 16,000 TCR beta sequences at a false discovery rate of 0.05 in a later analysis. A later analysis found that TCR association rates varied across HLA loci, with DRB1 alleles showing the most associated TCRs and HLA-C alleles the fewest. Strong co-occurrence of HLA alleles, especially DR and DQ, made assigning TCR associations to individual alleles difficult. In an earlier analysis of 587 of the donors, most TCR beta V segments appeared in productive rearrangements about 87% or about 30% of the time, broadly matching IMGT annotations. It was suggested by the authors that the approach could potentially be generalized to other disease states and immunological phenotypes. Some IMGT-functional V segments, including TRBV6-2 and TRBV6-3, could not be distinguished by the 87-base-pair reads and were therefore excluded. For the cohort, immune exposure information was limited to CMV serostatus.

CDR1 and CDR2 are drawn from the germline V gene: SNHLY, FYNNEI. Counted from cysteine to phenylalanine, this CDR3 has 16 amino acids. CDR3 DNA only is kept here, 48 bases in frame from base 1. Trimming takes 3 bases off V and 0 bases off J; junction bases not matched to a gene: 5. The protocol used for the library was the immunoSEQ multiplex PCR assay. The multiplex PCR relied on a mix of 60 forward primers for TCR Vbeta segments and 13 reverse primers for TCR Jbeta segments. The CDR3 region of rearranged TCR beta genes was amplified from genomic DNA by a multiplex PCR assay. The amplified TCR beta libraries were sequenced on the Illumina HiSeq System as 87-base-pair reads. Per the original workflow: A later analysis counted about 82 million unique TCR beta chains across the 640 or so repertoires, and 9.5 million to 11 million of these chains were shared by at least two donors. Raw reads were error-corrected and collapsed into unique sequences with a nearest-neighbor algorithm that merged closely related sequences to remove PCR and sequencing errors. Alignment of CDR3 sequences to IMGT reference sequences was used to assign V, D and J gene segments. For a sequence to be retained, a match of at least six nucleotides was required to both a V gene segment and a J gene segment. A rearrangement counted as productive if the CDR3 had no stop codons and remained in frame with V and J, and every other rearrangement counted as non-productive. CDR3 was defined according to IMGT convention as the region running from the second conserved V-encoded cysteine to the conserved J-encoded phenylalanine. Sequences without an unambiguous match to a single V gene segment were excluded from the earlier analysis of several hundred of the donors. An earlier analysis of 587 of the donors classified V segments as functional when productive rearrangements were above 56.7% and as segregating when the standard deviation between donors was above 5%. A statistical classification framework was developed to diagnose cytomegalovirus status using the catalog of TCR beta chain sequences. In a later analysis, V and J genes were assigned by comparing TCR nucleotide sequences against IMGT/GENE-DB human TR gene sequences. The TCRdist pipeline was used in a later analysis to assign CDR3 sequences and most-parsimonious VDJ recombination scenarios. In a later analysis, every TCR beta chain was defined by the combination of its CDR3 amino acid sequence and its V-gene family, and reads without a unique V-gene family were dropped. A later analysis removed nearly 600 highly shared, low-generation-probability nucleotide sequences to deal with suspected cross-contamination and a sequencing artifact. In a later analysis, a clonal expansion index was calculated for each public chain from normalized within-repertoire ranks of inferred template counts. In a later analysis, generation probabilities were computed with a VDJ recombination model fitted to out-of-frame rearrangements, and the resulting probabilities were checked against IGoR. In a later analysis, hypergeometric tests were used to score TCR-TCR, TCR-HLA and TCR-CMV co-occurrence, with a repertoire-size bias correction applied to TCR pairs. A later analysis estimated false discovery rates by permuting HLA or CMV assignments 20 times. In a later analysis, co-occurring TCRs were grouped with DBSCAN, and TCRdist sequence similarity was added when clustering was performed within HLA-allele-positive subsets. For co-occurrence clustering, repertoires with fewer than 30,000 or more than 120,000 public chains were excluded, along with about five repertoires with anomalous nucleotide sharing. TCRdb limited this immuneACCESS table to in-frame rearrangements with V and J called. A share of clones is missing; checked studies link under half to unresolved V genes, and the rest is unexplained. Clone size and the V and J calls come from that table; the DNA yielded D and trimming. This sample has roughly 240,000 clones in its table, and approximately 78% of those were observed once. The ten largest clones take up around 0.45% of the sample.

Details on this clone: Its specific antigen is unknown. No per-base quality is available; no much larger clone lies one base away.

In total, just over 650 healthy bone marrow donors made up the cohort. Cohort members were all nominally healthy when sampled, although unrecorded immune exposures were likely present. The donor tested CMV seronegative, placing the donor among the 300 to 450 seronegative members of the cohort. A peripheral blood sample was collected from each donor, and TCR beta sequencing was performed on peripheral blood mononuclear cells. Genomic DNA extraction from the blood cell samples was performed with the Qiagen DNeasy Blood Extraction Kit. This clonotype was obtained from a boy between 10 and 17 years old in good health and CMV-seronegative. The V and J genes are TRBV2 and TRBJ2-5, and 9 junction bases match TRBD2. Sample: PBMCs. The CDR3 amino acid sequence is: CASSEERGEYQETQYF. The sequenced DNA is TGTGCCAGCAGTGAGGAGCGGGGGGAGTACCAAGAGACCCAGTACTTC. Reference TRBV2 and TRBJ2-5 genes cover what lies past the CDR3, so the full variable domain is EPEVTQTPSHQVTQMGQEVILRCVPISNHLYFYWYRQILGQKVEFLVSFYNNEISEKSEIFDDQFSVERPDGSNFTLKIRSTKLEDSAMYFCASSEERGEYQETQYFGPGTRLLVL.